This entry features one T cell receptor (beta chain) sequence. What it recognizes is unknown. This record belongs to a study of Ad26.COV2.S vaccination and SARS-CoV-2 variants. On the study more broadly: Administration of Ad26.COV2.S was intramuscular, either once or twice 56 days apart.

As for treatment: over 15 received Ad26.COV2.S at low or high dose, single or two shots; 5 received placebo; per-sample allocation not given. Material that was analyzed had been drawn on day 63 after the first vaccine or placebo injection. Generated by immunoSEQ multiplex PCR, the TCRdb table keeps only in-frame clones and is missing some. Here the sample spans roughly 350,000 clones, around nine tenths being singletons. The study, taken as a whole, reports: Placebo recipients and vaccine recipients were similar in non-spike TCR breadth. People who got the vaccine had more spike-specific TCR breadth than people who got placebo.

The receptor comes from a person between 18 and 65 years old who received the Ad26.COV2.S COVID-19 vaccine or a placebo. The input for sequencing was peripheral blood, taken in a trial of Ad26.COV2.S vaccine versus placebo.

As DNA, the CDR3 is TGCGCCAGCAGCGTCCGGACTAGCGGGGTTTACCATGAGCAGTTCTTC. Translated: CASSVRTSGVYHEQFF. The chain combines TRBV5-1 with TRBJ2-1, with 12 nucleotides matching TRBD2. Looked up from germline, CDR1 is SGHRS and CDR2 is YFSETQ. The trim removed 4 bases at V and 8 bases at J, leaving 10 bases unmatched. The CDR3 contains 16 residues. Supplemented by reference TRBV5-1 and TRBJ2-1, the full variable domain reads KAGVTQTPRYLIKTRGQQVTLSCSPISGHRSVSWYQQTPGQGLQFLFEYFSETQRNKGNFPGRFSGRQFSNSRSEMNVSTLELGDSALYLCASSVRTSGVYHEQFFGPGTRLTVL.